The clone carrying this T cell receptor (beta chain) was observed at least ten times. This CDR3 spans 13 amino acids. Trimming stripped 6 bases from V and 6 bases from J, with 12 bases between. This record belongs to a study of T cells in Graves' hyperthyroidism and ophthalmopathy. The TCR beta CDR3 regions underwent amplification using RNA transcripts as the source. HTBI primers were the set used in a first-round RT-PCR of the TCR CDR3. TCRdb itself ran the multiplex PCR reads through MiXCR, one entry per CDR3 protein. The sample records under 650,000 distinct CDR3 sequences, roughly 16% being singletons.

Sequencing was carried out using blood. This rearrangement joins TRBV12-3 or TRBV12-4 to TRBJ2-1; D call uncertain. The clonotype originates from a woman in her 30s with Graves' hyperthyroidism. In DNA form, the CDR3 reads TGTGCCAGCAGCCCCCCGCGCGTCAATGAGCAGTTCTTC. It specifies CASSPPRVNEQFF.